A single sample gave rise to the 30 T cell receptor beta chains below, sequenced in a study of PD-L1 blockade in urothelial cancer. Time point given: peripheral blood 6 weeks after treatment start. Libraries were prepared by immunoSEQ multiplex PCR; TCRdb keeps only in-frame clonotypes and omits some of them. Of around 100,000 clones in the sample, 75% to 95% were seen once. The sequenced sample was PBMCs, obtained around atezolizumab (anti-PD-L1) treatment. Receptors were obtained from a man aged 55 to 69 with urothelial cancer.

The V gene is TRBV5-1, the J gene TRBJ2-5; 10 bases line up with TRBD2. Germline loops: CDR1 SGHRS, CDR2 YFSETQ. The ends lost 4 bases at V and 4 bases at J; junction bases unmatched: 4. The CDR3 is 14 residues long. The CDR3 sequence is CASSTRLAGETQYF. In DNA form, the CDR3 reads TGCGCCAGCAGCACCCGACTAGCGGGAGAGACCCAGTACTTC.

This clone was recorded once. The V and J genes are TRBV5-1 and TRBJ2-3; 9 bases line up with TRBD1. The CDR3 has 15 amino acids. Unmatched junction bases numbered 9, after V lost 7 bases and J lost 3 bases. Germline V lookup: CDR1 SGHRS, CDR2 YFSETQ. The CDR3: CASGPTGGITDTQYF. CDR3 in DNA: TGCGCCAGCGGACCAACAGGGGGCATAACAGATACGCAGTATTTT.

The CDR3 protein is CASSSKLTGDGYTF. Here the CDR3 DNA reads TGTGCCAGCAGCTCAAAGCTGACAGGGGATGGCTACACCTTC. This chain links TRBV6-5 with TRBJ1-2, with 8 bases aligning to TRBD1. This CDR3 has 14 amino acids. CDR1 and CDR2 from the germline V gene are MNHEY and SVGAGI. Trimming took 6 bases from V and 6 from J; bases not matched to a gene: 9.

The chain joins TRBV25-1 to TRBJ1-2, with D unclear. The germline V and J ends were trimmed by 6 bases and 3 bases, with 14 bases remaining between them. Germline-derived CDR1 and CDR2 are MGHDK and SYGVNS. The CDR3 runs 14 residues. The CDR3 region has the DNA TGTGCCAGCAGCCGCATCGGGGAAGACTATGGCTACACCTTC. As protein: CASSRIGEDYGYTF.

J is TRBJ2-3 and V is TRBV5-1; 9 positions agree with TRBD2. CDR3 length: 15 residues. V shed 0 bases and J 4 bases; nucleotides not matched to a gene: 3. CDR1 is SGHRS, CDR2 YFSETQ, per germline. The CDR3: CASSLGAGGADTQYF. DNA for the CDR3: TGCGCCAGCAGCTTGGGAGCGGGAGGCGCAGATACGCAGTATTTT.

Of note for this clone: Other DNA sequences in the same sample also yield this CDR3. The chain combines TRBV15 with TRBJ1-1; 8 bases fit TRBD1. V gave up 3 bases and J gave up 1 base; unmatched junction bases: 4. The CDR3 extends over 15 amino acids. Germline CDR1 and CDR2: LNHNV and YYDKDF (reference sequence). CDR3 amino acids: CATSRGGQGNTEAFF. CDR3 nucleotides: TGTGCCACCAGCAGGGGAGGACAGGGGAACACTGAAGCTTTCTTT.

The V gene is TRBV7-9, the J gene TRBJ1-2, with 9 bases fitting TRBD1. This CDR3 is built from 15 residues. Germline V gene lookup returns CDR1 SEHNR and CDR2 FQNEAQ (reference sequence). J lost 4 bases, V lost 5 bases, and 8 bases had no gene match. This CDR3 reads CASSPLGTGLYGYTF. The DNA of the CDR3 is TGTGCCAGCAGCCCGCTCGGGACAGGGCTCTATGGCTACACCTTC.

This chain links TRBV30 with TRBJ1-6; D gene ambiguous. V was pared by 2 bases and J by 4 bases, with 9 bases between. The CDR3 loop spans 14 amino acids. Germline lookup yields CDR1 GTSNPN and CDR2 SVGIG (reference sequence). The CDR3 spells CAWSWSGYNSPLHF. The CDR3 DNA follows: TGTGCCTGGAGTTGGTCCGGTTATAATTCACCCCTCCACTTT. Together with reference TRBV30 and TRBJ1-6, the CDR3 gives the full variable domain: SQTIHQWPATLVQPVGSPLSLECTVEGTSNPNLYWYRQAAGRGLQLLFYSVGIGQISSEVPQNLSASRPQDRQFILSSKKLLLSDSGFYLCAWSWSGYNSPLHFGNGTRLTVT.

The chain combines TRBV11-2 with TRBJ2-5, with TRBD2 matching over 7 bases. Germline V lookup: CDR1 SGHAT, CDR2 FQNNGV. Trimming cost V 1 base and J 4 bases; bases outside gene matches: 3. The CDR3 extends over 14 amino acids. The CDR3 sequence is CASSLAREAETQYF. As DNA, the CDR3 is TGTGCCAGCAGCTTAGCTCGGGAGGCAGAGACCCAGTACTTC.

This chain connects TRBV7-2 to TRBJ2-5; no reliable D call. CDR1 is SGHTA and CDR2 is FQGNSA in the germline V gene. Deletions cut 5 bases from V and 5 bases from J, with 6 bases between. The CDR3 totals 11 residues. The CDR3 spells CASSTTETQYF. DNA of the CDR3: TGTGCCAGCAGCACAACGGAGACCCAGTACTTC.

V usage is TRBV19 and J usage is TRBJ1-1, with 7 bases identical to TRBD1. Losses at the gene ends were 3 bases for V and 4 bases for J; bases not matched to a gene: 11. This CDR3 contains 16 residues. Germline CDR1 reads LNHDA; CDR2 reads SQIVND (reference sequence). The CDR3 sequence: CASSILTTGIFTEAFF. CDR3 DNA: TGTGCCAGTAGTATCCTCACGACAGGGATCTTCACTGAAGCTTTCTTT.

For the CDR3, the DNA is TGTGCCAGCAGCAGCGCCCCCCCGGGACTCTTCGGTTCCGAGCAGTACTTC. It encodes CASSSAPPGLFGSEQYF. This chain connects TRBV9 to TRBJ2-7; D may be TRBD2 (6 bases). Trimming removed 4 bases at V and 6 bases at J, with 26 bases between. The CDR3 is 17 residues long. CDR1 and CDR2 (germline): SGDLS, YYNGEE. The full variable domain, completed using reference TRBV9 and TRBJ2-7, is DSGVTQTPKHLITATGQRVTLRCSPRSGDLSVYWYQQSLDQGLQFLIQYYNGEERAKGNILERFSAQQFPDLHSELNLSSLELGDSALYFCASSSAPPGLFGSEQYFGPGTRLTVT.

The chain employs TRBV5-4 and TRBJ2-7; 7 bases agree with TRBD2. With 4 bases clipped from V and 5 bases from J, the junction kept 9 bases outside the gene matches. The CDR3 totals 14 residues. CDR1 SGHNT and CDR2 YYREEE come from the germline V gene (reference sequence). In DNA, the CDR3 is TGTGCCAGCAGCCGAAGCGGGGTTGGAGACGAGCAGTACTTC. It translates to CASSRSGVGDEQYF.

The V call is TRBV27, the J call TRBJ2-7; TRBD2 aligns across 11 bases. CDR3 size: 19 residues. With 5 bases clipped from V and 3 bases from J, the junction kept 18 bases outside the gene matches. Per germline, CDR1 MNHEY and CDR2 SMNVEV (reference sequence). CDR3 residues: CASSTDNLGTSGRSYEQYF. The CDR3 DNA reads TGTGCCAGCAGTACGGACAACCTTGGGACTAGCGGTAGGAGCTACGAGCAGTACTTC.

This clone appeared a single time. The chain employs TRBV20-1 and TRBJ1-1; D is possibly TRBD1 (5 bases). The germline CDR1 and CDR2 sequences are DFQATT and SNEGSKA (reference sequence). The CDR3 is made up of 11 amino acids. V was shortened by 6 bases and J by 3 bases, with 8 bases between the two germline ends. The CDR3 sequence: CSAPGDTEAFF. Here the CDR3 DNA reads TGCAGTGCCCCGGGGGACACTGAAGCTTTCTTT.

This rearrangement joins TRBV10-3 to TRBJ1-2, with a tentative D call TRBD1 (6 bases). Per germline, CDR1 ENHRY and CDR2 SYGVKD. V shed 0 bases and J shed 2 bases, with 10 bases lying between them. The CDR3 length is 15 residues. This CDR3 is CAISESTGENYGYTF. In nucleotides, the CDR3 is TGTGCCATCAGTGAGTCGACAGGCGAGAACTATGGCTACACCTTC.

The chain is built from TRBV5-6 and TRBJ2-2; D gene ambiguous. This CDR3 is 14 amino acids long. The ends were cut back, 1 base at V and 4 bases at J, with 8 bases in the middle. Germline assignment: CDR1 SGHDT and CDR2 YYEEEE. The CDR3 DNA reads TGTGCCAGCAGCTTGTACGGCGGCACCGGGGAGCTGTTTTTT. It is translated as CASSLYGGTGELFF. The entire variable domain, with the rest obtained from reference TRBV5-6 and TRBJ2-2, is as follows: DAGVTQSPTHLIKTRGQQVTLRCSPKSGHDTVSWYQQALGQGPQFIFQYYEEEERQRGNFPDRFSGHQFPNYSSELNVNALLLGDSALYLCASSLYGGTGELFFGEGSRLTVL.

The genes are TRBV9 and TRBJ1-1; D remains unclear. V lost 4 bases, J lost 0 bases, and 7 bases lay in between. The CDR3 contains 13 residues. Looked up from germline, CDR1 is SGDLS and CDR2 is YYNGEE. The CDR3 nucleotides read TGTGCCAGCAGCTCCCAGATGAACACTGAAGCTTTCTTT. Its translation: CASSSQMNTEAFF.

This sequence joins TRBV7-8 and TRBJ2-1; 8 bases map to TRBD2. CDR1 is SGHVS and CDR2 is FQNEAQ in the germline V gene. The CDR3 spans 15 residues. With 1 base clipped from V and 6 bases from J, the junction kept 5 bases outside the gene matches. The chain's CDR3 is CASSLGRGGVNEQFF. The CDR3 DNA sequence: TGTGCCAGCAGCTTAGGACGGGGGGGCGTCAATGAGCAGTTCTTC. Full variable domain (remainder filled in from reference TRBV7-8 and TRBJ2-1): GAGVSQSPRYKVAKRGQDVALRCDPISGHVSLFWYQQALGQGPEFLTYFQNEAQLDKSGLPSDRFFAERPEGSVSTLKIQRTQQEDSAVYLCASSLGRGGVNEQFFGPGTRLTVL.

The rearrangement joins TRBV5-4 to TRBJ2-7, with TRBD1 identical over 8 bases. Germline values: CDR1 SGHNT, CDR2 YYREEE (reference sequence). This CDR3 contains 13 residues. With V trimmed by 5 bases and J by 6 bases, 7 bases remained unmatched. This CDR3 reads CASSSDRAREQYF. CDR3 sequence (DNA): TGTGCCAGCAGTTCGGACAGGGCTCGCGAGCAGTACTTC.

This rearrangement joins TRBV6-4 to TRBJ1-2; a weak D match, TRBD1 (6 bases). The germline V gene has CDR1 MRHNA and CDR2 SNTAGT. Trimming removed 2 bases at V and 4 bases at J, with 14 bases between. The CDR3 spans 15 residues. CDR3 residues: CASSDNPGHFYGYTF. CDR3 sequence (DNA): TGTGCCAGCAGTGACAATCCGGGACATTTCTATGGCTACACCTTC.

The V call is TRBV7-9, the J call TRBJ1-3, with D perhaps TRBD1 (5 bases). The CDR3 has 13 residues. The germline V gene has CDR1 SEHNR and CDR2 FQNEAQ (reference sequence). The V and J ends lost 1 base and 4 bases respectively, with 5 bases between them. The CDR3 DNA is TGTGCCAGCAGCTTAGGGACAGGAAACACCATATATTTT. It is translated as CASSLGTGNTIYF.

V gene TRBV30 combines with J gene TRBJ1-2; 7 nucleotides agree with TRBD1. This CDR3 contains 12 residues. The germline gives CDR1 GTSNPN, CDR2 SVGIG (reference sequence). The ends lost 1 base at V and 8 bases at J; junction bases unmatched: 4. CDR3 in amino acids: CAWSAQTGGYTF. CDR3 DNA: TGTGCCTGGAGTGCCCAGACAGGGGGCTACACCTTC.

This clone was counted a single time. DNA for the CDR3: TGTGCCAGCAGCTTAGTCCTGGACAGGATCTCCGAGCAGTACTTC. It is translated as CASSLVLDRISEQYF. The chain uses TRBV11-2 and TRBJ2-7, with TRBD1 identical over 7 bases. Looked up from germline, CDR1 is SGHAT and CDR2 is FQNNGV. The V and J ends lost 1 base and 6 bases, in that order; junction bases with no gene match: 9. The CDR3 is 15 residues long.

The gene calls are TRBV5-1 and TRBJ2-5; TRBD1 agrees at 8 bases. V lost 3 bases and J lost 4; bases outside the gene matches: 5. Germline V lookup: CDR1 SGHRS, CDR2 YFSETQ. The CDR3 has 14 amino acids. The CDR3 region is CASSSGQGAETQYF. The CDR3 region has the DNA TGCGCCAGCAGCTCCGGACAGGGAGCAGAGACCCAGTACTTC.

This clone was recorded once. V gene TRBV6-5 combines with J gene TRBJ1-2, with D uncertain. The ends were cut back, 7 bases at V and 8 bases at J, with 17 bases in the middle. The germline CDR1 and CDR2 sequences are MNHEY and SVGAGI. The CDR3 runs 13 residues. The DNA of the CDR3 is TGTGCCAGCAAAAAGGATTTAAGGGAGGGCTACACCTTC. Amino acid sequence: CASKKDLREGYTF.

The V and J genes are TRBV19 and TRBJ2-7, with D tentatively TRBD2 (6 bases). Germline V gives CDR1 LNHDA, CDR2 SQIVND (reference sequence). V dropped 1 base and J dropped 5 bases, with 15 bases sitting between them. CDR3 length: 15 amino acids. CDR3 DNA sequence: TGTGCCAGTAGTATAGCCGGGACTCCACCGGACGAGCAGTACTTC. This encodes CASSIAGTPPDEQYF.

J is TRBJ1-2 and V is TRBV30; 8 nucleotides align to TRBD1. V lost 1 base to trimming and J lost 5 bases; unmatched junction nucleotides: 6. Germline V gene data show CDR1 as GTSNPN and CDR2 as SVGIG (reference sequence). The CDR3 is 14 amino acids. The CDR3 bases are TGTGCCTGGAGTGGACAGGGGCTTTCGTATGGCTACACCTTC. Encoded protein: CAWSGQGLSYGYTF.

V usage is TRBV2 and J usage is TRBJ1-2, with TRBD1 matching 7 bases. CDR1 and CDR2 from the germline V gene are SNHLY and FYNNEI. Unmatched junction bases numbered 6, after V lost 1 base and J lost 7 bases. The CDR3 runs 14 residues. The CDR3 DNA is TGTGCCAGCAGTGAAGACAGGGGAGGCGGTGGCTACACCTTC. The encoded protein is CASSEDRGGGGYTF.

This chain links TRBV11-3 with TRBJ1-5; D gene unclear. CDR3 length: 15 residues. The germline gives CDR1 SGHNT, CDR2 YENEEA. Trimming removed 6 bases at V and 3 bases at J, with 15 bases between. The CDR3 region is CASSPTAQNNQPQHF. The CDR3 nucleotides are TGTGCCAGCAGTCCAACGGCACAGAACAATCAGCCCCAGCATTTT.